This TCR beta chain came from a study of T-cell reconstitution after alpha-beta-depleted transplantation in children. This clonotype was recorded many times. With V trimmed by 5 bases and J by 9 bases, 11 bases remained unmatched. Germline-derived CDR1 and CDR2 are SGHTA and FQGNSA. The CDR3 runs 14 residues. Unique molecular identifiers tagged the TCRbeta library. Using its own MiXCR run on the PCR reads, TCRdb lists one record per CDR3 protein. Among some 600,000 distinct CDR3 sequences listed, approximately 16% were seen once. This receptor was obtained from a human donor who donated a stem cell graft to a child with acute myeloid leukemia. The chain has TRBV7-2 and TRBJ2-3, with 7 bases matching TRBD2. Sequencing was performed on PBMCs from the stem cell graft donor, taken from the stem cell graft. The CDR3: CASSPTERGQTQYF. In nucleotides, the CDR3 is TGTGCCAGCAGCCCCACGGAGCGGGGTCAGACGCAGTATTTT.